What follows describes a single T cell receptor beta chain. The antigen this receptor binds is unknown. The record has no base qualities; no much larger clone is one base away. This entry belongs to a study of cytomegalovirus exposure and HLA in healthy donors (TCRdb year 2017). Looking at the study overall: An earlier analysis of approximately 600 of the donors reported 276 Gb of sequence data and around 110 million unique TCR beta sequences from some 180 million T cells. Rather than drawing on any new phenotypic data, the later analysis identified candidate immune exposures from TCR beta sequences and the way those sequences occurred across donors. The study profiled the T cell repertoires of approximately 700 subjects by immunosequencing and related them to cytomegalovirus serostatus. Typing coverage differed by locus: A, B, C, DRB1 and DQB1 were typed in roughly 620-630 donors, DQA1 in approximately 520, DPA1 in around 610, and DPB1 in 400 to 490. Among under 450 genotyped donors of the cohort, an average of approximately 250,000 unique TCR beta nucleotide sequences were sequenced per donor, about a sixth of them non-productive. In addition to the first cohort of 650 to 800 subjects, a separate validation cohort of 130 or so different subjects was used. High-throughput TCR immunosequencing, statistical association of individual TCRs with disease status, and machine learning were combined to predict cytomegalovirus infection status. To decide whether each TCR beta V gene segment behaved as functional or pseudogenic, an earlier analysis of some 540 of the donors relied on high-throughput TCR beta sequencing. Of the 300 to 500 genotyped donors, 65% to 90% were placed in the genetic ancestry cluster associated with self-reported Caucasian donors. In a later genetic analysis, genome-wide SNP genotypes for about three fifths of the roughly 670 donors were used, and that subset was treated as a discovery cohort. Four to six DR-DQ haplotypes were handled as single units for association and clustering, since linkage in the cohort was strong. An early release that covered 640 HLA-typed donors contained about 290 gigabases of sequencing data and tens of millions of unique TCR sequences. Every discovery cohort repertoire had been produced on one sequencing platform. Alongside the repertoire data, information on donor age, sex, ethnicity and CMV serostatus was compiled. A later analysis re-examined previously published TCR beta repertoires from over 500 donors and added high-resolution HLA genotyping to investigate patterns of TCR occurrence. Both class I and class II loci were covered by HLA typing, at four-digit resolution. The study aimed to test whether cataloging public T cell receptors could reveal signatures of past pathogen exposure.

In total, approximately 700 healthy bone marrow donors made up the cohort. Cohort members were all nominally healthy when sampled, although unrecorded immune exposures were likely present. The donor tested CMV seronegative, placing the donor among the 352 seronegative members of the cohort. Every donor gave a peripheral blood sample, and the peripheral blood mononuclear cells from that sample were used for TCR beta sequencing. Genomic DNA extraction from the blood cell samples was performed with the Qiagen DNeasy Blood Extraction Kit. The library was made by the immunoSEQ multiplex PCR assay. A mixture of 60 forward primers for TCR Vbeta segments and 13 reverse primers for TCR Jbeta segments was used in the multiplex PCR. The CDR3 region of rearranged TCR beta genes was amplified from genomic DNA with a multiplex PCR assay. The Illumina HiSeq System was used to sequence the amplified TCR beta libraries as 87-base-pair reads. As for how the authors treated the data: Across the 670 or so repertoires, a later analysis counted tens of millions of unique TCR beta chains, roughly 11 million of which were shared by at least two donors. A nearest-neighbor algorithm error-corrected the raw reads and collapsed the reads into unique sequences, merging closely related sequences to remove PCR and sequencing errors. To assign V, D and J gene segments, CDR3 sequences were aligned to IMGT reference sequences. For a sequence to be retained, at least a six-nucleotide match to both a V gene segment and a J gene segment was required. Rearrangements were classified as productive when the CDR3 lacked stop codons and remained in frame with V and J, and all other rearrangements were classified as non-productive. Following IMGT convention, CDR3 was defined as the stretch from the second conserved V-encoded cysteine up to the conserved J-encoded phenylalanine. The earlier analysis of 587 of the donors excluded any sequence lacking an unambiguous match to a single V gene segment. In an earlier analysis of several hundred of the donors, a V segment was called functional when productive rearrangements were above 56.7%, and segregating when the standard deviation between donors exceeded 5%. A statistical classification framework was built for diagnosing cytomegalovirus status from the catalog of TCR beta chain sequences. In a later analysis, V and J genes were assigned by comparing TCR nucleotide sequences against IMGT/GENE-DB human TR gene sequences. A later analysis assigned CDR3 sequences and most-parsimonious VDJ recombination scenarios with the TCRdist pipeline. In a later analysis, each TCR beta chain was defined by its CDR3 amino acid sequence together with its V-gene family, and reads without a unique V-gene family were excluded. As a way to deal with suspected cross-contamination and a sequencing artifact, a later analysis dropped roughly 620 nucleotide sequences that were highly shared and had low generation probability. In a later analysis, a clonal expansion index was calculated for each public chain from normalized within-repertoire ranks of inferred template counts. In a later analysis, generation probabilities were computed using a VDJ recombination model fitted to out-of-frame rearrangements, and the results were checked against IGoR. In a later analysis, hypergeometric tests were used to score TCR-TCR, TCR-HLA and TCR-CMV co-occurrence, with a repertoire-size bias correction applied to TCR pairs. In a later analysis, false discovery rates were estimated by permuting HLA or CMV assignments 20 times. A later analysis grouped co-occurring TCRs with DBSCAN, adding TCRdist sequence similarity when clustering within HLA-allele-positive subsets. Repertoires with fewer than 30,000 or more than 120,000 public chains, plus five repertoires with anomalous nucleotide sharing, were excluded from co-occurrence clustering. Imported from immuneACCESS, the table was reduced by TCRdb to in-frame sequences with V and J called. These copies leave out some clones; in studies compared against another copy, an unresolved V gene accounts for under half, and the cause of the remainder is not known. That table supplies the V and J calls and clone size; D and trimming were determined from the DNA. In all, the sample holds around 180,000 clones, and roughly 70% of those were seen once. More than 1.3% of the sample belongs to the ten largest clones.

The study at large found these results: Specific HLA alleles were associated with 18,000 or so TCR beta sequences at a false discovery rate of 0.05 in a later analysis. A further reported finding was that TCR beta sequences accurately predicted the HLA-A and HLA-B alleles for most subjects in the first cohort. According to a later analysis, most CMV-associated TCR beta chains appeared to be HLA-restricted, and the HLA associations seemed to be driven largely by CMV exposure. Because HLA typing was unavailable for some donors at each locus, only the typed subset was used in association tests. V-gene and J-gene trimming of TCR beta chains was associated with a missense DCLRE1C variant in a later genetic analysis, and the association was replicated in an independent cohort. For the cohort, immune exposure information was limited to CMV serostatus. Broadly in line with IMGT annotations, most TCR beta V segments showed up in productive rearrangements about 90% or about 30% of the time in an earlier analysis of 450 to 600 of the donors. A group of highly shared sequence variants was considered likely to be a technical artifact of the sequencing pipeline. Across donors, most TCR sequences were observed very rarely, whereas some public TCRs were present in many individuals. Some IMGT-functional V segments, including TRBV6-2 and TRBV6-3, could not be told apart with the 87-base-pair reads, so those segments were excluded. A later analysis found that TCR association rates varied across HLA loci, with DRB1 alleles showing the most associated TCRs and HLA-C alleles the fewest. Compared with equally common non-associated chains, HLA-associated TCR beta chains in a later analysis were more clonally expanded and had lower generation probabilities. Roughly uniform sequencing depth across donors was assumed in presence/absence analyses, although this assumption may not hold. In a later genetic analysis, fewer N-insertions in productive TCRs were reported among donors in an Asian-associated ancestry cluster than the roughly 700-donor mean. Linkage disequilibrium might explain the correlated functional status among segregating V segments, but an unknown experimental factor could not be excluded. The authors suggested that the approach could potentially be extended to other disease states and immunological phenotypes. The classifier was reported to diagnose cytomegalovirus status with high specificity and sensitivity in both the original and validation cohorts. In this cohort, only TCR beta chains were sequenced, and detectable features were limited by the absence of alpha or paired-chain data. Some 16 rarely observed V segments, including chromosome 9 orphons, were excluded from the earlier analysis of several hundred of the donors because counts were too low. When HLA alleles, especially DR and DQ, strongly co-occurred, TCR associations were difficult to assign to individual alleles. A total of 164 TCR beta chains were listed by the study as associated with cytomegalovirus. In vitro tests confirmed that a few of the cytomegalovirus-associated TCR beta chains recognize cytomegalovirus antigens. According to a later analysis, parvovirus B19, influenza, CMV and Epstein-Barr virus appeared linked to several top co-occurrence clusters.

The germline V gene (reference sequence) specifies SGHNT as CDR1 and YYREEE as CDR2. From the cysteine through the phenylalanine, the CDR3 covers 15 amino acids. Left in the record is the CDR3 DNA by itself, 45 bases read in frame from the first base. Cut back by 4 bases and 4 bases, the V and J ends lie 17 bases apart. The receptor's source is a girl aged 10-17 years in good health and CMV-seronegative. This sequence uses TRBV5-4 and TRBJ1-2; tentative D gene TRBD1, with 5 bases matching. Sequenced: PBMCs. CDR3 reads: CASSRTMGGAYGYTF. The DNA sequence is TGTGCCAGCAGCCGTACCATGGGGGGAGCCTATGGCTACACCTTC. The entire variable domain, with the stretches around the CDR3 drawn from the reference TRBV5-4 and TRBJ1-2 proteins, is ETGVTQSPTHLIKTRGQQVTLRCSSQSGHNTVSWYQQALGQGPQFIFQYYREEENGRGNFPPRFSGLQFPNYSSELNVNALELDDSALYLCASSRTMGGAYGYTFGSGTRLTVV.